This passage covers 6 T cell receptor beta chains from one sample sequenced in a study of radiation and T cells in renal cell carcinoma. Profiling relied on immunoSEQ multiplex PCR, and the TCRdb table lists in-frame clones only, not all of them. Of 15,000 to 20,000 clones listed, about 50% are singletons. Sample treatment: 15 Gy SBRT to primary tumor, nephrectomy 4 weeks later. Source: tumor tissue, taken from a patient whose treatment included radiotherapy and nephrectomy. These receptors originate from a man aged 45-60 years with renal cell carcinoma.

V is TRBV5-1 and J is TRBJ2-1; D is perhaps TRBD1 or TRBD2 (5 bases each). Trimming stripped 2 bases from V and 9 bases from J, with 15 bases between. Germline V gene lookup returns CDR1 SGHRS and CDR2 YFSETQ. The CDR3 runs to 14 residues. The CDR3 coding sequence is TGCGCCAGCAGCTTTTTGGCAGGGAGTGTTGAGCAGTTCTTC. This sequence encodes CASSFLAGSVEQFF.

The gene calls are TRBV5-1 and TRBJ1-1; TRBD1 agrees at 8 bases. The CDR3 extends over 14 amino acids. The ends lost 4 bases at V and 11 bases at J; junction bases unmatched: 13. The V gene's germline CDR1 is SGHRS and CDR2 YFSETQ. CDR3 sequence reads: CASSKSDRAGRAFF. CDR3 DNA: TGCGCCAGCAGCAAATCGGACAGGGCCGGGAGGGCTTTCTTT.

V usage is TRBV7-2 and J usage is TRBJ1-5; D is unclear. CDR3 size: 13 residues. Germline CDR1 and CDR2: SGHTA and FQGNSA. Trimming pared 4 bases from V and 5 bases from J, leaving 9 bases between. As DNA, the CDR3 is TGTGCCAGCAGCTCACAATACGATCAGCCCCAGCATTTT. This gives the protein CASSSQYDQPQHF.

For the CDR3, the DNA is TGCGCCAGCAGCCAAGTAATGATGAACACTGAAGCTTTCTTT. The encoded protein is CASSQVMMNTEAFF. This rearrangement joins TRBV4-1 to TRBJ1-1; D gene ambiguous. Trimming left V 1 base short and J 0 bases short, with 6 bases between. Germline V gene data show CDR1 as MGHRA and CDR2 as YSYEKL. This CDR3 has 14 residues.

For the CDR3, the DNA is TGTGCCAGTAGTATCGGACGTGTGCAAGAGACCCAGTACTTC. Translation: CASSIGRVQETQYF. The genes are TRBV19 and TRBJ2-5; D uncertain. The germline gives CDR1 LNHDA, CDR2 SQIVND (reference sequence). The CDR3 is 14 amino acids. The ends were cut back, 3 bases at V and 2 bases at J, with 10 bases in the middle.

The gene calls are TRBV28 and TRBJ2-7, with D perhaps given as TRBD1 or TRBD2 (5 bases each). CDR3 length equals 13 residues. Trimming removed 7 bases from V and 5 bases from J, with 15 bases in between. Per germline, CDR1 MDHEN and CDR2 SYDVKM. Here the CDR3 DNA reads TGTGCCAGCATTCCCTTGGGGGTCAACGAGCAGTACTTC. Protein: CASIPLGVNEQYF.